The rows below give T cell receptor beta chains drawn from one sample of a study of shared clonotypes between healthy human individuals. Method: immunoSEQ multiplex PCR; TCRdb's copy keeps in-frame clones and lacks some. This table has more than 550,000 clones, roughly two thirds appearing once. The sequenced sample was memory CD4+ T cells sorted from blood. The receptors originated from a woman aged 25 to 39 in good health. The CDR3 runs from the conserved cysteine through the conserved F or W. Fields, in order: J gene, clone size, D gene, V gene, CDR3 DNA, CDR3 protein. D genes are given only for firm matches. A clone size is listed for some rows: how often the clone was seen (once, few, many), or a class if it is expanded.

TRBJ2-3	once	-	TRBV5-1	TGCGCCAGCAGCTTGGGTCAGGTTAGCACAGATACGCAGTATTTT	CASSLGQVSTDTQYF
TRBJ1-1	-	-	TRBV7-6	TGTGCCAGTACCCCTTGGGACGTTAGAGAAGCTTTCTTT	CASTPWDVREAFF
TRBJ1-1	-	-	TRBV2	TGTGCCAGCAGTGAAGCATTAGGATGGGGTTTCTTT	CASSEALGWGFF
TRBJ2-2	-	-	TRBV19	TGTGCCAGTAGTAGAGAAGGAAACACCGGGGAGCTGTTTTTT	CASSREGNTGELFF
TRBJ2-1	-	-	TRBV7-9	TGTGCCAGCAGCTTGGGCCGGGGCCACAATGAGCAGTTCTTC	CASSLGRGHNEQFF
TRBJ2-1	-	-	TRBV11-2	TGTGCCAGCAGCCCTAGAGCAAATAATGAGCAGTTCTTC	CASSPRANNEQFF
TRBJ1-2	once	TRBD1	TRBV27	TGTGCCAGCAGTTTAAGACAGGGGGCGGCCGGCTACACCTTC	CASSLRQGAAGYTF
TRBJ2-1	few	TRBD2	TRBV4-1	TGCGCCAGCACCCGAAGCGGGAGCTCCTACAATGAGCAGTTCTTC	CASTRSGSSYNEQFF
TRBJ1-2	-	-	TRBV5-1	TGCGCCAGCAGCAACGCGCAGGGGTTCGGAGGCTACACCTTC	CASSNAQGFGGYTF
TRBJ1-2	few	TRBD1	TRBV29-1	TGCAGCGTCACCGGGACAGTGGACTATGGCTACACCTTC	CSVTGTVDYGYTF
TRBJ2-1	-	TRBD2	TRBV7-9	TGTGCCAGCAGCCCCGGACTAGTCTCCTACAATGAGCAGTTCTTC	CASSPGLVSYNEQFF
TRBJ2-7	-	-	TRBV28	TGTGCCAGCAGTTCGCAGGGTACGGGCTCCTACGAGCAGTACTTC	CASSSQGTGSYEQYF
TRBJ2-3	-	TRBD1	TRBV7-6	TGTGCCAGCAGCAGGCGGACAGGGGGCGGCACAGATACGCAGTATTTT	CASSRRTGGGTDTQYF
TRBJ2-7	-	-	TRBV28	TGTGCCAGCAGCCAAGTCACTCCTCGCGGCGAGCAGTACTTC	CASSQVTPRGEQYF
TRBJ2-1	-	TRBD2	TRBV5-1	TGCGCCAGCAGCTTGATGAGCGGGAGCTACAATGAGCAGTTCTTC	CASSLMSGSYNEQFF
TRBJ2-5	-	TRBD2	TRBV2	TGTGCCAGCAGTGATAGCGGGAGCCGGGGAGAGACCCAGTACTTC	CASSDSGSRGETQYF
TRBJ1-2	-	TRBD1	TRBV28	TGTGCCAGCAGATTAACCGGGACAGGGGGCTATGGCTACACCTTC	CASRLTGTGGYGYTF
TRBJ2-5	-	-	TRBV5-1	TGCGCCAGCAGCACTCCTGGGGAAGAGACCCAGTACTTC	CASSTPGEETQYF
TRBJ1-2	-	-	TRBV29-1	TGCAGCGTTGATATGGGGGGATATGGCTACACCTTC	CSVDMGGYGYTF
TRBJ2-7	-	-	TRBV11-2	TGTGCCAGCAGCCCCATAGACTACGAGCAGTACTTC	CASSPIDYEQYF
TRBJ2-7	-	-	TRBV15	TGTGCCACCAGCAGAGGGGGTAGCGGCGCCGCGGGAGAGCAGTACTTC	CATSRGGSGAAGEQYF
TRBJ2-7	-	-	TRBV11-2	TGTGCCAGCAGCTTAGCCGCCTTCCAGCAGTACTTC	CASSLAAFQQYF
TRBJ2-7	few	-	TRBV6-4	TGTGCCAGCAGTGACTCGAACGCTGGCCTCCACGAGCAGTACTTC	CASSDSNAGLHEQYF
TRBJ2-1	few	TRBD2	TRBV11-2	TGTGCCAGCAGCTTAGGGGGACTAGCGGTCTACAATGAGCAGTTCTTC	CASSLGGLAVYNEQFF
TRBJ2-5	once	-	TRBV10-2	TGCGCCAGCACGGATACCGCCCCGCAAGAGACCCAGTACTTC	CASTDTAPQETQYF
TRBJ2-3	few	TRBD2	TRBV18	TGTGCCAGCTCACCGGCTCTAGCGGGAGCAGATACGCAGTATTTT	CASSPALAGADTQYF
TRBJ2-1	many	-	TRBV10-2	TGCGCCAGCAGAGCTGCGGTGAGTGAGCAGTTCTTC	CASRAAVSEQFF
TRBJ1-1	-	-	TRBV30	TGTGCCTGGAGTGTAGGTGGAGGGGGCACTGAAGCTTTCTTT	CAWSVGGGGTEAFF
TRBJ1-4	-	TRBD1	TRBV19	TGTGCCAGTAGTACGGGACAGGATTTTTCAACTAATGAAAAACTGTTTTTT	CASSTGQDFSTNEKLFF
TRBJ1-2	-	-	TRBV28	TGTGCCAGCAGCTCTAACTATGGCTACACCTTC	CASSSNYGYTF
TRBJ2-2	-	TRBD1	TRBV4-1	TGCGCCAGCAGCCATACAGGGGGAATCGGGGAGCTGTTTTTT	CASSHTGGIGELFF
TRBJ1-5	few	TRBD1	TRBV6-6	TGTGCCAGCAGCGAACCGGGACAGGGTTTAGGTCAGCCCCAGCATTTT	CASSEPGQGLGQPQHF
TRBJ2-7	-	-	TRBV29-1	TGCAGCGTCCTGAGACGACAGACACCCTACGAGCAGTACTTC	CSVLRRQTPYEQYF
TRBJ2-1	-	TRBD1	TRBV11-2	TGTGCCAGCAGCATGGGGACAGTCAATGAGCAGTTCTTC	CASSMGTVNEQFF
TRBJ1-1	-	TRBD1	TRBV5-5	TGTGCCAGCAGCGCGCAGGGGGTCACTGAAGCTTTCTTT	CASSAQGVTEAFF
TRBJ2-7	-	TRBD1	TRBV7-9	TGTGCCAGCAGCTTAGGGACAGGGGGTCTCGAGCAGTACTTC	CASSLGTGGLEQYF
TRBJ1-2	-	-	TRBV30	TGTGCCTGGAGTGTCCTAATCGGGGCCTTCTATGGCTACACCTTC	CAWSVLIGAFYGYTF
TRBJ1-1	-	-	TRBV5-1	TGCGCCAGCAGCTTGGGGACCGCCTCCTCTGAAGCTTTCTTT	CASSLGTASSEAFF
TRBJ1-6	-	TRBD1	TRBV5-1	TGCGCCAGCAGCTCGACAGGGAATAATTCACCCCTCCACTTT	CASSSTGNNSPLHF
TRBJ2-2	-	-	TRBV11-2	TGTGCCAGCAGCGAAAGGTCTTTCTCCGGGGAGCTGTTTTTT	CASSERSFSGELFF
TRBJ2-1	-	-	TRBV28	TGTGCCAGCACACAGGAGACGCGGGAGCAGTTCTTC	CASTQETREQFF
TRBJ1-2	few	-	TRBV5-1	TGCGCCAGCAGCCCAACCGGGACCGACATGGGGGGCTACACCTTC	CASSPTGTDMGGYTF
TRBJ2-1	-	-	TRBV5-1	TGCGCCAGCAGCTTGAATCCAGGGTTGTTGTTCAATGAGCAGTTCTTC	CASSLNPGLLFNEQFF
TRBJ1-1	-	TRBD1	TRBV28	TGTGCCAGCATCCAGGGGGGGCGAGGGACTGAAGCTTTCTTT	CASIQGGRGTEAFF
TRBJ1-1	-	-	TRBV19	TGCACGGGGGCCTACACTGAAGCTTTCTTT	CTGAYTEAFF
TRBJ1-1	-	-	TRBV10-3	TGTGCCATCAATAACTGGGAGTTTGGGGTAGCTTTCTTT	CAINNWEFGVAFF